The 29 T cell receptor beta chains below were found in one sample sequenced in a study of T cell responses to AZD1222 COVID-19 vaccine. Only in-frame clones appear in the TCRdb table, and some are missing; sequencing was by immunoSEQ multiplex PCR. Among 40,000 to 45,000 clones, around 80% were seen once, and the ten largest hold about 3.7%. This specimen was peripheral blood, taken on day 0 of AZD1222 vaccination. The origin of the receptors is an adult in good health.

In this sample, this clone turned up once. The rearrangement uses TRBV7-2 and TRBJ2-5; D is tentatively TRBD1 or TRBD2 (5 bases each). From germline, CDR1 is SGHTA and CDR2 FQGNSA. V lost 5 bases and J 9 bases, leaving 25 bases between the germline ends. This CDR3 has 16 amino acids. The CDR3 DNA sequence: TGTGCCAGCAGCCTCACAGGACCTTACTACAAGAGGGCCCAGTACTTC. Amino acids: CASSLTGPYYKRAQYF.

This clone came up a few times. The chain combines TRBV10-1 with TRBJ2-3; a possible D gene is TRBD2 (6 bases). The V gene lost 3 bases and the J gene lost 0 bases, with 13 bases spanning the gap. This CDR3 has 16 residues. Germline values: CDR1 WNHNN, CDR2 SYGVQD (reference sequence). The CDR3 is CASSDRKAGSTDTQYF. DNA of the CDR3: TGCGCCAGCAGTGATAGGAAGGCGGGAAGCACAGATACGCAGTATTTT.

The chain is built from TRBV28 and TRBJ2-7; possibly TRBD2 for D (5 bases). CDR3 length equals 13 residues. Germline lookup yields CDR1 MDHEN and CDR2 SYDVKM. The germline V and J ends were trimmed by 7 bases and 5 bases, with 15 bases remaining between them. CDR3 region: CASNSPGIHEQYF. CDR3 DNA: TGTGCCAGCAACTCGCCCGGGATCCACGAGCAGTACTTC. Full variable domain (outside the CDR3, taken from reference TRBV28 and TRBJ2-7): DVKVTQSSRYLVKRTGEKVFLECVQDMDHENMFWYRQDPGLGLRLIYFSYDVKMKEKGDIPEGYSVSREKKERFSLILESASTNQTSMYLCASNSPGIHEQYFGPGTRLTVT.

V usage is TRBV11-3 and J usage is TRBJ1-1, with D unclear. Germline V gene data show CDR1 as SGHNT and CDR2 as YENEEA. Trimming took off 5 bases at V and 2 bases at J, with 12 bases between the two ends. This CDR3 is built from 14 residues. The CDR3 DNA reads as TGTGCCAGCAGCCCTACACCCACCAACACTGAAGCTTTCTTT. It yields the protein CASSPTPTNTEAFF.

The chain uses TRBV3-1 (or the pseudogene TRBV3-2) and TRBJ1-1, with 7 bases that match TRBD1. There are 16 residues in the CDR3. Germline V gives CDR1 LGHDT, CDR2 YNNKEL (reference sequence). With 1 base clipped from V and 4 bases from J, the junction kept 9 bases outside the gene matches. CDR3 DNA sequence: TGTGCCAGCAGCCAAGTGCAGGGGGAAGGTGGCACTGAAGCTTTCTTT. The encoded protein is CASSQVQGEGGTEAFF.

The chain uses TRBV7-2 and TRBJ1-3; 11 nucleotides line up with TRBD1. After removal of 3 bases from V and 2 bases from J, the junction contained 6 bases not matched to a gene. Germline values: CDR1 SGHTA, CDR2 FQGNSA. This CDR3 is 17 amino acids long. As DNA, the CDR3 is TGTGCCAGCAGCTTTGGACAGGGGGCAACAACTGGAAACACCATATATTTT. This codes for CASSFGQGATTGNTIYF.

CDR3 sequence: CASSRRTGYNEQFF. The CDR3 DNA reads TGTGCCAGTAGCCGTCGGACTGGGTACAATGAGCAGTTCTTC. This chain uses TRBV19 with TRBJ2-1; tentative D call: TRBD2 (5 bases). CDR3 length equals 14 residues. V lost 6 bases to trimming and J lost 4 bases, with 13 bases between them. Germline loops: CDR1 LNHDA, CDR2 SQIVND (reference sequence).

J is TRBJ2-3 and V is TRBV27; D remains ambiguous. CDR1 and CDR2 (germline): MNHEY, SMNVEV (reference sequence). Trimming left V 11 bases short and J 2 bases short, with 8 bases between. The CDR3 consists of 11 residues. CDR3 amino acids: CAGYYTDTQYF. In nucleotides, the CDR3 is TGTGCCGGCTACTACACAGATACGCAGTATTTT.

The chain employs TRBV28 and TRBJ1-2; unclear D gene. The length of the CDR3 is 11 residues. Trimming cost V 4 bases and J 7 bases, with 7 bases left between them. From germline, CDR1 is MDHEN and CDR2 SYDVKM. The CDR3 loop reads CASSSGIGYTF. In nucleotides, the CDR3 is TGTGCCAGCAGTTCTGGGATTGGCTACACCTTC.

The chain couples TRBV24-1 to TRBJ2-2; 7 bases fit TRBD1. The CDR3 length is 16 residues. J lost 0 bases, V lost 7 bases, and 7 bases had no gene match. The germline CDR1 and CDR2 sequences are KGHDR and SFDVKD. This CDR3 is CATSITGAANTGELFF. The DNA of the CDR3 is TGTGCCACCAGCATAACAGGGGCGGCGAACACCGGGGAGCTGTTTTTT.

This chain joins TRBV12-5 and TRBJ2-1; 7 bases align to TRBD1. V lost 6 bases and J lost 6; bases outside the gene matches: 8. This CDR3 comprises 14 residues. Germline loops: CDR1 LGHNT, CDR2 FRNRAP. CDR3 DNA: TGTGCTAGTGGCAGACAGGGTGAGGCCAATGAGCAGTTCTTC. Its protein is CASGRQGEANEQFF.

The gene calls are TRBV7-2 and TRBJ1-1; 8 bases line up with TRBD1. The CDR3 covers 15 residues. Germline assignment: CDR1 SGHTA and CDR2 FQGNSA. Losses at the gene ends were 3 bases for V and 3 bases for J; bases not matched to a gene: 6. CDR3 protein: CASSFGQGWDTEAFF. CDR3 coding DNA: TGTGCCAGCAGCTTCGGACAGGGATGGGACACTGAAGCTTTCTTT. Drawing the rest from reference TRBV7-2 and TRBJ1-1, the complete variable domain is GAGVSQSPSNKVTEKGKDVELRCDPISGHTALYWYRQSLGQGLEFLIYFQGNSAPDKSGLPSDRFSAERTGGSVSTLTIQRTQQEDSAVYLCASSFGQGWDTEAFFGQGTRLTVV.

This clone ranks as medium-sized. The V and J genes are TRBV5-1 and TRBJ1-5; D not certain. The CDR3 runs 14 residues. V gave up 5 bases and J gave up 0 bases, with 9 bases separating them. Germline V gives CDR1 SGHRS, CDR2 YFSETQ. In nucleotides, the CDR3 is TGCGCCAGCAGTCCCGATTATAGCAATCAGCCCCAGCATTTT. It codes for CASSPDYSNQPQHF. Using reference TRBV5-1 and TRBJ1-5 for the parts outside the CDR3, the full variable domain is KAGVTQTPRYLIKTRGQQVTLSCSPISGHRSVSWYQQTPGQGLQFLFEYFSETQRNKGNFPGRFSGRQFSNSRSEMNVSTLELGDSALYLCASSPDYSNQPQHFGDGTRLSIL.

This clone was observed a few times. This chain joins TRBV28 and TRBJ1-5; D is ambiguous. Trimming removed 2 bases from V and 9 bases from J, with 8 bases in between. Germline assignment: CDR1 MDHEN and CDR2 SYDVKM. The CDR3 contains 12 residues. DNA of the CDR3: TGTGCCAGCAGTTTACGCCCCCCGCCCCAGCATTTT. Amino acid sequence: CASSLRPPPQHF.

The gene calls are TRBV5-1 and TRBJ2-7, with D tentatively TRBD1 or TRBD2 (5 bases each). The CDR3 length is 13 residues. Between the trimmed V and J ends, which lost 2 bases and 2 bases, there was a span of 8 bases. CDR1 is SGHRS and CDR2 is YFSETQ in the germline V gene. The CDR3 sequence is CASSFGGTYEQYF. The CDR3 region has the DNA TGCGCCAGCAGCTTTGGGGGTACCTACGAGCAGTACTTC.

The chain joins TRBV3-1 (or the pseudogene TRBV3-2) to TRBJ2-7; D is undetermined. The germline CDR1 and CDR2 sequences are LGHDT and YNNKEL (reference sequence). V lost 1 base and J 3 bases, leaving 10 bases between the germline ends. This CDR3 has 14 amino acids. CDR3 nucleotide sequence: TGTGCCAGCAGCCAAGTCGGACCAAACTACGAGCAGTACTTC. Its protein is CASSQVGPNYEQYF.

This chain connects TRBV7-2 to TRBJ1-1, with a possible D match to TRBD1 (5 bases). Trimming cost V 1 base and J 5 bases, with 11 bases left between them. CDR1 is SGHTA and CDR2 is FQGNSA in the germline V gene. The CDR3 totals 14 residues. CDR3 amino acids: CASSLGAGETEAFF. The DNA of the CDR3 is TGTGCCAGCAGCTTAGGGGCGGGGGAGACTGAAGCTTTCTTT.

The rearrangement joins TRBV7-9 to TRBJ1-5; D might be TRBD1 (6 bases). The CDR3 sequence is 16 residues long. V was trimmed by 5 bases and J by 2 bases, leaving 16 bases between them. Germline V lookup: CDR1 SEHNR, CDR2 FQNEAQ (reference sequence). CDR3 coding DNA: TGTGCCAGCAGCCCGCACGGGGGGCTTGGCAATCAGCCCCAGCATTTT. Residues: CASSPHGGLGNQPQHF. The whole variable domain, remainder taken from reference TRBV7-9 and TRBJ1-5, is DTGVSQNPRHKITKRGQNVTFRCDPISEHNRLYWYRQTLGQGPEFLTYFQNEAQLEKSRLLSDRFSAERPKGSFSTLEIQRTEQGDSAMYLCASSPHGGLGNQPQHFGDGTRLSIL.

This clone came up a few times. The CDR3 DNA follows: TGTGCCACCAGCAGAGATGGCTCTGGGGCCAACGTCCTGACTTTC. Protein: CATSRDGSGANVLTF. The chain uses TRBV15 and TRBJ2-6; D is unresolved. Germline values: CDR1 LNHNV, CDR2 YYDKDF (reference sequence). Trimming took off 0 bases at V and 0 bases at J, with 3 bases between the two ends. The CDR3 totals 15 residues.

This clone was found once. In nucleotides, the CDR3 is TGTGCCACCAGTGGCCGGGGGGCCCCCTACGAGCAGTACTTC. This encodes CATSGRGAPYEQYF. The gene calls are TRBV24-1 and TRBJ2-7, with D possibly TRBD2 on 7 matching bases. This CDR3 region has 14 residues. The germline V gene has CDR1 KGHDR and CDR2 SFDVKD. The germline V and J ends were trimmed by 5 bases and 2 bases, with 12 bases remaining between them.

The V call is TRBV5-1, the J call TRBJ2-1; the match to TRBD2 covers 10 bases. The CDR3 sequence is 14 residues long. Germline lookup yields CDR1 SGHRS and CDR2 YFSETQ. V gave up 3 bases and J gave up 9 bases; unmatched junction bases: 6. CDR3 amino acids: CASSWTGTSAEQFF. The CDR3 bases are TGCGCCAGCAGCTGGACCGGGACTAGCGCTGAGCAGTTCTTC.

This clone appeared a single time. V gene TRBV28 combines with J gene TRBJ1-6; D remains ambiguous. V was trimmed by 6 bases and J by 6 bases, leaving 15 bases between them. The CDR3 totals 15 residues. The germline CDR1 and CDR2 sequences are MDHEN and SYDVKM. CDR3 loop: CASSLPTPLNSPLHF. The DNA for the CDR3 is TGTGCCAGCAGCCTCCCGACTCCCCTTAATTCACCCCTCCACTTT.

This clone was seen a single time. The gene calls are TRBV12-3 or TRBV12-4 and TRBJ1-6; D perhaps matches TRBD1 (5 bases). The CDR3 runs 12 residues. V lost 2 bases, J lost 17 bases, and 13 bases lay in between. CDR3 bases: TGTGCCAGCAGTTTATTGGGGCTCGTCTTCCACTTT. Protein sequence: CASSLLGLVFHF.

The gene calls are TRBV7-9 and TRBJ1-4; no firm D call. Germline V gene sequence: CDR1 SEHNR, CDR2 FQNEAQ (reference sequence). V dropped 10 bases and J dropped 7 bases, with 28 bases sitting between them. This CDR3 has 17 residues. This CDR3 reads CANLPPPGLLICEKLFF. CDR3 coding DNA: TGTGCCAACCTGCCTCCCCCGGGTCTCCTTATTTGTGAAAAACTGTTTTTT.

The gene calls are TRBV7-8 and TRBJ1-1; unclear D gene. Deletions cut 0 bases from V and 0 bases from J, with 8 bases between. This CDR3 is 15 amino acids long. Germline V gives CDR1 SGHVS, CDR2 FQNEAQ. CDR3 sequence: CASSLAAQVNTEAFF. The CDR3 nucleotides read TGTGCCAGCAGCTTAGCGGCACAAGTGAACACTGAAGCTTTCTTT.

This chain links TRBV28 with TRBJ1-2, with 8 nucleotides matching TRBD1. The V segment lost 6 bases and the J segment 3 bases; nucleotides outside the gene matches: 3. Looked up from germline, CDR1 is MDHEN and CDR2 is SYDVKM. This CDR3 is built from 13 residues. CDR3 sequence: CASRSTGDYGYTF. CDR3 nucleotide sequence: TGTGCCAGCAGGTCGACAGGGGACTATGGCTACACCTTC.

V gene TRBV11-3 combines with J gene TRBJ1-6; the D is unclear. Trimming removed 6 bases from V and 0 bases from J, with 15 bases in between. The CDR3 is 17 amino acids. CDR1 SGHNT and CDR2 YENEEA come from the germline V gene. CDR3 coding DNA: TGTGCCAGCAGGCCAGAACGCAGGAGCTCCTATAATTCACCCCTCCACTTT. The encoded protein is CASRPERRSSYNSPLHF.

The CDR3 protein is CASSLARVSGNTIYF. The CDR3 DNA reads as TGTGCCAGCAGCTTAGCCAGGGTCTCTGGAAACACCATATATTTT. The V and J genes are TRBV7-2 and TRBJ1-3, with D perhaps TRBD1 (5 bases). The CDR3 has 15 residues. V was trimmed by 0 bases and J by 0 bases, leaving 6 bases between them. Germline V lookup: CDR1 SGHTA, CDR2 FQGNSA.

This clone occurred once. V gene TRBV5-4 combines with J gene TRBJ1-1; no definite D call. Trimming removed 1 base at V and 5 bases at J, with 9 bases between. Germline lookup yields CDR1 SGHNT and CDR2 YYREEE (reference sequence). The CDR3 totals 13 residues. The CDR3 DNA sequence: TGTGCCAGCAGCTTGTTCGCGGGAACTGAAGCTTTCTTT. It specifies CASSLFAGTEAFF. Full variable domain (outside the CDR3, taken from reference TRBV5-4 and TRBJ1-1): ETGVTQSPTHLIKTRGQQVTLRCSSQSGHNTVSWYQQALGQGPQFIFQYYREEENGRGNFPPRFSGLQFPNYSSELNVNALELDDSALYLCASSLFAGTEAFFGQGTRLTVV.